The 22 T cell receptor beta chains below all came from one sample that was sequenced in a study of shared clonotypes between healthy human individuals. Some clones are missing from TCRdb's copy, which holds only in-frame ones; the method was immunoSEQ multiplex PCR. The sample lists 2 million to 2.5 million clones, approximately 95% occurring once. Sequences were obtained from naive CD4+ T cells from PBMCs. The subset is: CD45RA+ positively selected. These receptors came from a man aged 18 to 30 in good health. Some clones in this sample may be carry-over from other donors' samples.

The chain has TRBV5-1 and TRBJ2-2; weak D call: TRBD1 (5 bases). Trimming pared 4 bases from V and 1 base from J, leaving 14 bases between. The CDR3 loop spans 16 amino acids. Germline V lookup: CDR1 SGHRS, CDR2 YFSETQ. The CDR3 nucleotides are TGCGCCAGCAGCCTTGGGGTCGACAGGAACACCGGGGAGCTGTTTTTT. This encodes CASSLGVDRNTGELFF. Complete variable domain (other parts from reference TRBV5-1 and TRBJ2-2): KAGVTQTPRYLIKTRGQQVTLSCSPISGHRSVSWYQQTPGQGLQFLFEYFSETQRNKGNFPGRFSGRQFSNSRSEMNVSTLELGDSALYLCASSLGVDRNTGELFFGEGSRLTVL.

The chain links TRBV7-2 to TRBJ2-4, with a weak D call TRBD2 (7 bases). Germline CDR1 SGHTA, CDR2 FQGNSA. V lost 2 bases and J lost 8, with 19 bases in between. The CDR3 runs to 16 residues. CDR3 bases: TGTGCCAGCAGCTTAATCGTCTTCGGGGAGGGGGACATTCAGTACTTC. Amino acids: CASSLIVFGEGDIQYF.

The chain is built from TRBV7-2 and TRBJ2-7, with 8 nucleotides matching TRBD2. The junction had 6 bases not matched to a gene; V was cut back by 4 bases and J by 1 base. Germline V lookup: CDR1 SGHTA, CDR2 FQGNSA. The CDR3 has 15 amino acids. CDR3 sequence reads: CASSSGGGRSYEQYF. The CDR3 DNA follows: TGTGCCAGCAGCTCGGGTGGCGGGAGGTCCTACGAGCAGTACTTC.

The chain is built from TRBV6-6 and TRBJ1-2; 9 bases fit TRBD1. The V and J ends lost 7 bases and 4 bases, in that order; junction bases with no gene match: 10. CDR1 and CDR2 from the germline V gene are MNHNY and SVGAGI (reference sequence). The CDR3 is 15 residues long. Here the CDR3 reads CASTPTGGGAYGYTF. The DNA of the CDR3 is TGTGCCAGCACCCCGACAGGGGGTGGGGCCTATGGCTACACCTTC.

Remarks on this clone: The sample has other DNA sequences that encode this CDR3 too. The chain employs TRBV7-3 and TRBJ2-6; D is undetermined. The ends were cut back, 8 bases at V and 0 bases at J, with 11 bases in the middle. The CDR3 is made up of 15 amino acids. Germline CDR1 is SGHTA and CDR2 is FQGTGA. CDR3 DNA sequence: TGTGCCAGCTCATTGGGTCTCTCTGGGGCCAACGTCCTGACTTTC. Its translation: CASSLGLSGANVLTF.

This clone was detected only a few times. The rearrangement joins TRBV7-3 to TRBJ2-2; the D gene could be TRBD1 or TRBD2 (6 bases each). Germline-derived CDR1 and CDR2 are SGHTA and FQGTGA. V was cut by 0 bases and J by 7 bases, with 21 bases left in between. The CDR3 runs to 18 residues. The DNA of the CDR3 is TGTGCCAGCAGCTTAACCGGGGGCATAACAGGGTATAACGGGGAGCTGTTTTTT. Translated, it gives CASSLTGGITGYNGELFF.

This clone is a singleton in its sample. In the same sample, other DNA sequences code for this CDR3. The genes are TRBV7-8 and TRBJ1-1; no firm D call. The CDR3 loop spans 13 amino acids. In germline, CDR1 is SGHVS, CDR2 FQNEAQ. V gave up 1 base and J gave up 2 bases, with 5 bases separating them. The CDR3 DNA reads TGTGCCAGCAGCTTAGGGGCCAACACTGAAGCTTTCTTT. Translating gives CASSLGANTEAFF.

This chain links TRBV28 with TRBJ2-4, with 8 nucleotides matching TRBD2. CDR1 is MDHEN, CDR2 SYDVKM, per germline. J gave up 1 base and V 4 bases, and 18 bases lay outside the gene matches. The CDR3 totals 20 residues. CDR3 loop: CASSSPRGRREDGAKNIQYF. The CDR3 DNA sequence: TGTGCCAGCAGTTCCCCCAGGGGAAGGCGGGAGGACGGGGCCAAAAACATTCAGTACTTC.

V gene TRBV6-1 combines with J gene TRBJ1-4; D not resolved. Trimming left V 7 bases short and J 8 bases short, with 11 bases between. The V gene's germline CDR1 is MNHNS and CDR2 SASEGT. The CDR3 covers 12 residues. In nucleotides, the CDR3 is TGTGCCAGCACTCGGGCTGGGGAAAAACTGTTTTTT. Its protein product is CASTRAGEKLFF.

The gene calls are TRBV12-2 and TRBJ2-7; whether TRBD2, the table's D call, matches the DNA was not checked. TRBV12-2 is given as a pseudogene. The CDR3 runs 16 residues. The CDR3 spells CASRLAEKEEVYEQYF. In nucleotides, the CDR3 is TGTGCAAGTCGCTTAGCAGAGAAAGAGGAGGTATACGAGCAGTACTTC.

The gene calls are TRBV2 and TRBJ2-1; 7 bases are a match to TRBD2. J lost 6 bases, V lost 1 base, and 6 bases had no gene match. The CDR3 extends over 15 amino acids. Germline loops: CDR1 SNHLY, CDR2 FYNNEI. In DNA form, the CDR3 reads TGTGCCAGCAGTGAAGAAGCGGGATTAACCAATGAGCAGTTCTTC. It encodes CASSEEAGLTNEQFF. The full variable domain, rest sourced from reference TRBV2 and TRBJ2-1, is EPEVTQTPSHQVTQMGQEVILRCVPISNHLYFYWYRQILGQKVEFLVSFYNNEISEKSEIFDDQFSVERPDGSNFTLKIRSTKLEDSAMYFCASSEEAGLTNEQFFGPGTRLTVL.

CDR3 in amino acids: CASSLVPGLMDTQYF. CDR3 bases: TGCGCCAGCAGCTTGGTGCCAGGTTTAATGGATACGCAGTATTTT. The rearrangement links TRBV5-1 to TRBJ2-3; no firm D call. V lost 0 bases and J 6 bases, leaving 14 bases between the germline ends. CDR1 is SGHRS and CDR2 is YFSETQ in the germline V gene. This CDR3 region has 15 residues.

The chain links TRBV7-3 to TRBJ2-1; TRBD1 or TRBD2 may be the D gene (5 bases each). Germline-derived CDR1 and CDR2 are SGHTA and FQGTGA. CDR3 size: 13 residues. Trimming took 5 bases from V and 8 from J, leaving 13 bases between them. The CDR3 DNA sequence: TGTGCCAGCAGCCAGACCCGAGGGGATGAGCAGTTCTTC. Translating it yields CASSQTRGDEQFF. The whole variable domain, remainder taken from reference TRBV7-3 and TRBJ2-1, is GAGVSQTPSNKVTEKGKYVELRCDPISGHTALYWYRQSLGQGPEFLIYFQGTGAADDSGLPNDRFFAVRPEGSVSTLKIQRTERGDSAVYLCASSQTRGDEQFFGPGTRLTVL.

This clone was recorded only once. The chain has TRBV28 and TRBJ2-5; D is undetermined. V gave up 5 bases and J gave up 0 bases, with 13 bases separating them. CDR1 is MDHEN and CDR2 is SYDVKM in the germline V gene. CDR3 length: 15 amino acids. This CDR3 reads CASSLPGRYQETQYF. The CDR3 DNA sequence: TGTGCCAGCAGTCTGCCTGGACGGTACCAAGAGACCCAGTACTTC.

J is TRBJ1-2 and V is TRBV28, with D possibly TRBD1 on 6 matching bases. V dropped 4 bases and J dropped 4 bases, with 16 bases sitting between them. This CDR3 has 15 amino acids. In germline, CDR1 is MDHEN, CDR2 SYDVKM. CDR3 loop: CASSSPLGQPYGYTF. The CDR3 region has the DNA TGTGCCAGCAGTTCCCCTCTTGGACAGCCCTATGGCTACACCTTC.

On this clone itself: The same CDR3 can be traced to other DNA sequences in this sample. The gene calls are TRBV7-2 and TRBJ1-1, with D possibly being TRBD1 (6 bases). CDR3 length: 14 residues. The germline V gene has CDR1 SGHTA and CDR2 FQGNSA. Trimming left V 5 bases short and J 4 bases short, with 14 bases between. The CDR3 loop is CASSPQGRGTEAFF. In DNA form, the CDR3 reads TGTGCCAGCAGCCCACAGGGAAGGGGCACTGAAGCTTTCTTT.

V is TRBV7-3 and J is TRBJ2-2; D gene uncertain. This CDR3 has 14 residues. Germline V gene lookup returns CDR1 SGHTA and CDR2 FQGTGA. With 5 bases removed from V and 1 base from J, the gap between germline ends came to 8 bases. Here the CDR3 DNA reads TGTGCCAGCAGCGAAGGATTGAACACCGGGGAGCTGTTTTTT. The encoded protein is CASSEGLNTGELFF.

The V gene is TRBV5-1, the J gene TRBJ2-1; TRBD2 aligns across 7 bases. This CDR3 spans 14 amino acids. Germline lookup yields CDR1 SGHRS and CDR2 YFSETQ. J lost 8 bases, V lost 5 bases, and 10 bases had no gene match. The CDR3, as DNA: TGCGCCAGCAGTGAGACGGTACGGGGGGATGAGCAGTTCTTC. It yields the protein CASSETVRGDEQFF.

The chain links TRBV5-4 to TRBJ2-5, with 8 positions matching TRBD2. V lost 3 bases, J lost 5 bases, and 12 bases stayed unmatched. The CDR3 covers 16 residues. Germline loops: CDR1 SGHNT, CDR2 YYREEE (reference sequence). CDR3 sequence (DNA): TGTGCCAGCAGCTGGGGCGCGGCGGGAGGTTTGGAGACCCAGTACTTC. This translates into CASSWGAAGGLETQYF.

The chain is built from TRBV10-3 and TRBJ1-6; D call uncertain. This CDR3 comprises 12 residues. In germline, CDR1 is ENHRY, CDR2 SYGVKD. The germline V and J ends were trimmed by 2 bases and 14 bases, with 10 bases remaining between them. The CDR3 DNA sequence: TGTGCCATCAGTGAGGGGCGAGGAGCCCTCCACTTT. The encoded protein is CAISEGRGALHF.

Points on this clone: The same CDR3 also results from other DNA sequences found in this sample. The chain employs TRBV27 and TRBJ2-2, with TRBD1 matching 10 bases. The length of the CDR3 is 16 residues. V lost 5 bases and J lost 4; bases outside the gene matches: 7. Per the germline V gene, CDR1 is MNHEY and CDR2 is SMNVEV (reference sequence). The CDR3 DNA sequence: TGTGCCAGCAGTCTCCGGGACAGGGGAGGCACCGGGGAGCTGTTTTTT. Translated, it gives CASSLRDRGGTGELFF.

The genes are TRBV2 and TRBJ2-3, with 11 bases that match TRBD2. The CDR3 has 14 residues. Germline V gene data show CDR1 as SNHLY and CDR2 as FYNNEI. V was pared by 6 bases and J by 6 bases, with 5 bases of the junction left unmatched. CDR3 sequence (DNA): TGTGCCAGCAGACTAGCGGGAGCCGTTGATACGCAGTATTTT. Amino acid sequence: CASRLAGAVDTQYF.